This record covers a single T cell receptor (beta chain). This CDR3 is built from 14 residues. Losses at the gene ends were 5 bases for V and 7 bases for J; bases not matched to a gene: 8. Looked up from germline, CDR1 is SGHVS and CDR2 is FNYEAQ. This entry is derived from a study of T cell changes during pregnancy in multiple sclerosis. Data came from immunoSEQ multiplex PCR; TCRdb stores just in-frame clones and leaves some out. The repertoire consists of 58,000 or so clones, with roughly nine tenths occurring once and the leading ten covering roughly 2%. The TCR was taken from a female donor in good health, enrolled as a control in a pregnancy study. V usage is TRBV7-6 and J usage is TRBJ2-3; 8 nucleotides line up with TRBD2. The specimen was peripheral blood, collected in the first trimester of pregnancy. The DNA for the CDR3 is TGTGCCAGCAGCCCCCCCGGACTAGCTTATACGCAGTATTTT. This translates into CASSPPGLAYTQYF. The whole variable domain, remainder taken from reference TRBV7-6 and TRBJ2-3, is GAGVSQSPRYKVTKRGQDVALRCDPISGHVSLYWYRQALGQGPEFLTYFNYEAQQDKSGLPNDRFSAERPEGSISTLTIQRTEQRDSAMYRCASSPPGLAYTQYFGPGTRLTVL.